The 28 T cell receptor beta chains in this list originate from one sample, sequenced in a study of CD8 T cells in ankylosing spondylitis. MiXCR was run by TCRdb on the 5' RACE reads, yielding one entry per CDR3 protein. Here the sample spans approximately 300,000 distinct CDR3 sequences, less than 25% being singletons. Sequenced: blood, either unsorted or a sorted T cell fraction (not recorded which). The receptors here all came from a female donor with ankylosing spondylitis or in good health (not recorded which).

The chain employs TRBV15 and TRBJ2-1; 8 bases match TRBD2. Germline values: CDR1 LNHNV, CDR2 YYDKDF (reference sequence). Trimming at V came to 2 bases and at J to 4 bases, leaving 10 bases not matched to a gene. The CDR3 runs to 17 residues. The CDR3: CATSRRFMTSEYNEQFF. CDR3 sequence (DNA): TGTGCCACCAGCAGACGATTCATGACTAGCGAATACAATGAGCAGTTCTTC.

In this sample, this clonotype turned up a few times. As DNA, the CDR3 is TGCAGTGCTAGACTTAGCGGGAGGAGCACAGATACGCAGTATTTT. Residues: CSARLSGRSTDTQYF. The chain couples TRBV20-1 to TRBJ2-3; 10 positions match TRBD2. The CDR3 extends over 15 amino acids. Germline assignment: CDR1 DFQATT and CDR2 SNEGSKA (reference sequence). Unmatched junction bases numbered 2, after V lost 2 bases and J lost 0 bases.

This clonotype was counted only a few times. An end of the junction differs from the germline gene, which may be a read error. In DNA, the CDR3 is TGTGCCAGCAGTTGGGACAGTCTCACATCCCTTTTT. Translated: CASSWDSLTSLF. The rearrangement links TRBV12-3 or TRBV12-4 to TRBJ1-1; the match to TRBD1 covers 7 bases. The CDR3 runs 12 residues.

This clonotype was seen a handful of times. The chain employs TRBV6-2 or TRBV6-3 and TRBJ2-6; no clear D gene. This CDR3 is built from 15 residues. Per germline, CDR1 MNHEY and CDR2 SVGEGT. The V and J ends lost 6 bases and 0 bases respectively, with 9 bases between them. The CDR3 sequence: CASSHPPSGANVLTF. The CDR3 bases are TGTGCCAGCAGCCACCCACCCTCTGGGGCCAACGTCCTGACTTTC.

This clonotype appeared a few times. V and J are TRBV12-3 or TRBV12-4 and TRBJ2-4, with unresolved D. V dropped 2 bases and J dropped 7 bases, with 21 bases sitting between them. The CDR3 is made up of 17 amino acids. CDR3 sequence: CASSLIRAPNLENIQYF. The CDR3 DNA reads as TGTGCCAGCAGTTTAATTCGAGCGCCGAATCTTGAGAACATTCAGTACTTC.

The rearrangement joins TRBV6-1 to TRBJ2-1; D possibly matches TRBD1 or TRBD2 (5 bases each). Per germline, CDR1 MNHNS and CDR2 SASEGT. Trimming took off 10 bases at V and 5 bases at J, with 15 bases between the two ends. The CDR3 consists of 13 residues. CDR3 sequence: CATLGTEDNEQFF. As DNA, the CDR3 is TGTGCCACCTTGGGGACGGAAGACAATGAGCAGTTCTTC.

In this sample, this clonotype turned up a few times. This chain connects TRBV5-1 to TRBJ2-7, with D maybe TRBD1 (6 bases). Germline CDR1 reads SGHRS; CDR2 reads YFSETQ. V lost 3 bases and J 3 bases, leaving 19 bases between the germline ends. This CDR3 spans 16 amino acids. The CDR3 loop is CASSSTGRSDIYEQYF. Written as DNA, the CDR3 is TGCGCCAGCAGCTCAACAGGGCGGTCAGATATCTACGAGCAGTACTTC. Using reference TRBV5-1 and TRBJ2-7 for the parts outside the CDR3, the full variable domain is KAGVTQTPRYLIKTRGQQVTLSCSPISGHRSVSWYQQTPGQGLQFLFEYFSETQRNKGNFPGRFSGRQFSNSRSEMNVSTLELGDSALYLCASSSTGRSDIYEQYFGPGTRLTVT.

Many counts were recorded for this clonotype. The V and J genes are TRBV7-2 and TRBJ2-1; 8 nucleotides agree with TRBD1. This CDR3 is built from 12 residues. The J segment lost 12 bases and the V segment lost 4 bases, leaving 5 bases of the junction unmatched. Germline-derived CDR1 and CDR2 are SGHTA and FQGNSA. CDR3 sequence reads: CASSSYGQGQFF. DNA of the CDR3: TGTGCCAGCAGCTCCTATGGACAGGGGCAGTTCTTC.

This clonotype was seen a handful of times. The chain carries TRBV24-1 and TRBJ2-1; tentatively, D is TRBD2 (6 bases). Germline V gives CDR1 KGHDR, CDR2 SFDVKD. V gave up 5 bases and J gave up 6 bases, with 19 bases separating them. CDR3 length equals 16 residues. The CDR3, as DNA: TGTGCCACCAGTGCTTCACCGGGAGCCGAGGGCAATGAGCAGTTCTTC. Amino acids: CATSASPGAEGNEQFF.

The chain joins TRBV20-1 to TRBJ1-1; D gene uncertain. Germline CDR1 reads DFQATT; CDR2 reads SNEGSKA (reference sequence). V lost 1 base to trimming and J lost 6 bases, with 15 bases between them. This CDR3 contains 14 residues. CDR3 coding DNA: TGCAGTGCTAGAGCCGGTTATAGAATACCTGAAGCTTTCTTT. Its translation: CSARAGYRIPEAFF.

DNA for the CDR3: TGTGCCAGCAGCATAGACCTCAAGCGGGGGGAGGGTACGCAGTATTTT. Translating it yields CASSIDLKRGEGTQYF. The chain employs TRBV7-2 and TRBJ2-3, with TRBD2 identical over 9 bases. The CDR3 has 16 amino acids. The V gene's germline CDR1 is SGHTA and CDR2 FQGNSA. With 5 bases clipped from V and 8 bases from J, the junction kept 14 bases outside the gene matches.

The chain recombines TRBV7-2 with TRBJ2-1, with 10 bases that match TRBD2. Germline lookup yields CDR1 SGHTA and CDR2 FQGNSA. The CDR3 totals 17 residues. The V and J ends lost 0 bases and 0 bases, in that order; junction bases with no gene match: 2. The CDR3 region is CASSLAASGSSYNEQFF. As DNA, the CDR3 is TGTGCCAGCAGCTTAGCGGCTAGCGGGAGCTCCTACAATGAGCAGTTCTTC.

This clonotype was seen a single time. This chain uses TRBV7-9 with TRBJ2-1; 7 bases are shared with TRBD2. Germline V gene lookup returns CDR1 SEHNR and CDR2 FQNEAQ (reference sequence). The V and J ends lost 0 bases and 9 bases, in that order; junction bases with no gene match: 8. The length of the CDR3 is 15 residues. The CDR3 spells CASSLASGSSGEQFF. The CDR3 DNA reads as TGTGCCAGCAGCTTAGCTAGCGGGTCTTCCGGTGAGCAGTTCTTC.

This clonotype was recorded many times. The chain joins TRBV7-2 to TRBJ2-3, with D perhaps being TRBD1 or TRBD2 (5 bases each). Trimming pared 2 bases from V and 3 bases from J, leaving 12 bases between. CDR1 SGHTA and CDR2 FQGNSA come from the germline V gene. The CDR3 runs to 15 residues. CDR3 in amino acids: CASSLMGTQTDTQYF. The CDR3 DNA follows: TGTGCCAGCAGCTTAATGGGGACCCAAACAGATACGCAGTATTTT.

The chain combines TRBV10-2 with TRBJ1-1, with no clear D. CDR1 WSHSY and CDR2 SAAADI come from the germline V gene. The CDR3 consists of 13 residues. Trimming removed 10 bases from V and 0 bases from J, with 12 bases in between. The CDR3 nucleotides read TGCGCCACGCGGTGGTCGGTGAACACTGAAGCTTTCTTT. This gives the protein CATRWSVNTEAFF.

This clonotype was observed once. J is TRBJ2-7 and V is TRBV29-1, with 11 nucleotides matching TRBD2. Germline loops: CDR1 SQVTM, CDR2 ANQGSEA. This CDR3 has 15 residues. The V gene end was trimmed by 3 bases and the J gene end by 9 bases; junction bases not matched to a gene: 13. The CDR3 DNA sequence: TGCAGCGTTGATGGGGAGATAGCGGGAGGGCCCGGGCAGTACTTC. It is translated as CSVDGEIAGGPGQYF.

Only a few counts were recorded for this clonotype. The CDR3 DNA reads as TGTGCCAGCAGCTTGGATAGCCGAAATGAGCAGTTCTTC. It codes for CASSLDSRNEQFF. This chain connects TRBV5-6 to TRBJ2-1, with D uncertain. The CDR3 totals 13 residues. Germline assignment: CDR1 SGHDT and CDR2 YYEEEE. V dropped 0 bases and J dropped 7 bases, with 8 bases sitting between them. The entire variable domain, with the rest obtained from reference TRBV5-6 and TRBJ2-1, is as follows: DAGVTQSPTHLIKTRGQQVTLRCSPKSGHDTVSWYQQALGQGPQFIFQYYEEEERQRGNFPDRFSGHQFPNYSSELNVNALLLGDSALYLCASSLDSRNEQFFGPGTRLTVL.

This clonotype was counted many times. CDR3 nucleotide sequence: TGTGCCAGCAGCCTACGACTAGGGGGCGGGGAGCTGTTTTTT. Translated: CASSLRLGGGELFF. The chain carries TRBV7-3 and TRBJ2-2; D assignment may be TRBD1 or TRBD2 (6 bases each). There are 14 residues in the CDR3. CDR1 and CDR2 from the germline V gene are SGHTA and FQGTGA. Trimming stripped 5 bases from V and 7 bases from J, with 14 bases between.

The chain couples TRBV7-2 to TRBJ2-7; TRBD1 aligns across 7 bases. This CDR3 spans 15 amino acids. The germline CDR1 and CDR2 sequences are SGHTA and FQGNSA. The junction had 7 bases not matched to a gene; V was cut back by 4 bases and J by 1 base. The CDR3 nucleotides are TGTGCCAGCAGCTGGTGGGACAGTGGGTCCTACGAGCAGTACTTC. It yields the protein CASSWWDSGSYEQYF.

Points on this clonotype: One end of the junction does not line up with germline, which may come from a read error. This chain connects TRBV7-7 to TRBJ2-5; 13 nucleotides agree with TRBD2. CDR3 length equals 17 residues. CDR1 and CDR2 (germline): SSHAT, FNYEAQ (reference sequence). The CDR3 is CASSPRTSGSIRETQYF. The CDR3 DNA reads as TGTGCTAGCAGCCCTAGGACTAGCGGGAGTATTCGAGAGACCCAGTACTTC.

The chain employs TRBV2 and TRBJ1-5; 7 bases line up with TRBD1. The CDR3 loop spans 13 amino acids. The V and J ends lost 8 bases and 2 bases, in that order; junction bases with no gene match: 3. In germline, CDR1 is SNHLY, CDR2 FYNNEI. DNA of the CDR3: TGTGCCAGCGGACAGGAGGGCAATCAGCCCCAGCATTTT. This sequence encodes CASGQEGNQPQHF.

In this sample, this clonotype turned up many times. CDR3 loop: CSVVTGNTGELFF. The CDR3 DNA reads as TGCAGCGTCGTGACAGGGAACACCGGGGAGCTGTTTTTT. This chain joins TRBV29-1 and TRBJ2-2; TRBD1 might be the D (6 bases). The CDR3 runs to 13 residues. V shed 6 bases and J shed 1 base, with 9 bases lying between them. Germline CDR1 reads SQVTM; CDR2 reads ANQGSEA.

This rearrangement joins TRBV20-1 to TRBJ2-1, with 10 bases fitting TRBD2. Germline CDR1 reads DFQATT; CDR2 reads SNEGSKA (reference sequence). V lost 4 bases to trimming and J lost 4 bases; unmatched junction nucleotides: 4. This CDR3 region has 14 residues. CDR3 DNA: TGCAGTGCTACTGGACTAGCGGCTTACAATGAGCAGTTCTTC. Translated: CSATGLAAYNEQFF.

The chain carries TRBV30 and TRBJ1-1, with D hard to call. Germline CDR1 GTSNPN, CDR2 SVGIG (reference sequence). V gave up 0 bases and J gave up 0 bases, with 5 bases separating them. CDR3 length: 13 residues. The CDR3 bases are TGTGCCTGGAGTGTAATGCTGAACACTGAAGCTTTCTTT. This gives the protein CAWSVMLNTEAFF.

This sequence joins TRBV7-2 and TRBJ2-6; unclear D gene. Trimming removed 0 bases at V and 0 bases at J, with 3 bases between. Germline V gene sequence: CDR1 SGHTA, CDR2 FQGNSA. CDR3 size: 15 residues. The CDR3 nucleotides are TGTGCCAGCAGCTTAGCACTCTCTGGGGCCAACGTCCTGACTTTC. It is translated as CASSLALSGANVLTF.

The chain employs TRBV6-5 and TRBJ1-1; the match to TRBD1 covers 9 bases. Germline V CDR1 and CDR2: MNHEY, SVGAGI. J lost 10 bases, V lost 2 bases, and 2 bases had no gene match. The CDR3 length is 12 residues. The CDR3 bases are TGTGCCAGCAGTTACGGGACAGGGAGAGCTTTCTTT. Translating it yields CASSYGTGRAFF.

The V and J genes are TRBV6-5 and TRBJ2-2, with D maybe TRBD2 (6 bases). V dropped 2 bases and J dropped 1 base, with 8 bases sitting between them. Germline values: CDR1 MNHEY, CDR2 SVGAGI. The CDR3 is 15 residues long. CDR3 region: CASSYGGMNTGELFF. The CDR3 DNA is TGTGCCAGCAGTTACGGCGGGATGAACACCGGGGAGCTGTTTTTT.

This chain uses TRBV6-1 with TRBJ2-1; D is unclear. Germline values: CDR1 MNHNS, CDR2 SASEGT. CDR3 size: 14 residues. V lost 7 bases and J 2 bases, leaving 12 bases between the germline ends. The CDR3 here is CASTQHQTYNEQFF. CDR3 in DNA: TGTGCCAGCACGCAACACCAAACCTACAATGAGCAGTTCTTC.